This T cell receptor beta chain originates from a study of Graves' ophthalmopathy and Graves' hyperthyroidism. About the research overall: Hyperthyroidism is called stable when no ophthalmopathy develops within 18 months of follow-up.

Broader study findings: Blood also carried most expanded thyroid clonotypes exceeding 0.001 frequency.

Hyperthyroidism patients were newly diagnosed, under 2 months' duration, aged 18 to 65. Points on this clonotype: Its cognate antigen is unknown.

Amplified TCR beta CDR3 regions were obtained using RNA transcripts as template. The authors performed first-round RT-PCR with HTBI primers and then a second-round multiplex PCR. Via MiXCR, TCRdb re-called the multiplex PCR reads, giving one row per CDR3 protein. Of over a million distinct CDR3 sequences detected, about two fifths appear once; the ten largest clones hold 11%. The V gene's germline CDR1 is WSHSY and CDR2 SAAADI. V lost 4 bases to trimming and J lost 2 bases, with 15 bases between them. The CDR3 is made up of 15 amino acids. The TCR was taken from an adult man with Graves' hyperthyroidism. The sequencing sample was made of peripheral blood or thyroid tissue (not recorded which). The J gene is TRBJ2-7, the V gene TRBV10-2; D possibly corresponds to TRBD1 (6 bases). The CDR3 reads CASSAGLRGPYEQYF. CDR3 DNA sequence: TGCGCCAGCAGTGCCGGCCTCAGGGGACCCTACGAGCAGTACTTC.